The 20 T cell receptor beta chains given below trace back to one sample, sequenced in a study of T cell changes during pregnancy in multiple sclerosis. Using immunoSEQ multiplex PCR, the repertoire was profiled, and TCRdb retains in-frame clones only, with some absent. The sample shows approximately 74,000 clones, approximately 90% of them seen only once. The sequencing here drew on peripheral blood, taken before pregnancy. The receptors were sampled from a female donor with multiple sclerosis, enrolled in a pregnancy study.

This chain links TRBV11-2 with TRBJ1-2; D gene uncertain. Trimming stripped 0 bases from V and 2 bases from J, with 7 bases between. Germline V gene sequence: CDR1 SGHAT, CDR2 FQNNGV. The CDR3 has 14 residues. The CDR3 protein is CASSLDSGNYGYTF. Here the CDR3 DNA reads TGTGCCAGCAGCTTAGATTCCGGGAACTATGGCTACACCTTC. Combining the CDR3 with reference TRBV11-2 and TRBJ1-2 gives the whole variable domain EAGVAQSPRYKIIEKRQSVAFWCNPISGHATLYWYQQILGQGPKLLIQFQNNGVVDDSQLPKDRFSAERLKGVDSTLKIQPAKLEDSAVYLCASSLDSGNYGYTFGSGTRLTVV.

This clone has more than one count but fewer than ten. This chain joins TRBV4-1 and TRBJ1-5; 7 bases map to TRBD1. CDR1 MGHRA and CDR2 YSYEKL come from the germline V gene. This CDR3 comprises 16 residues. The V gene end was trimmed by 1 base and the J gene end by 3 bases; junction bases not matched to a gene: 6. CDR3 DNA sequence: TGCGCCAGCAGCCAAGGCCGGGACAGTTACAATCAGCCCCAGCATTTT. Translated: CASSQGRDSYNQPQHF.

The genes are TRBV5-4 and TRBJ2-3; the D is unclear. CDR1 is SGHNT, CDR2 YYREEE, per germline (reference sequence). V shed 0 bases and J shed 2 bases, with 16 bases lying between them. CDR3 size: 17 residues. CDR3 nucleotide sequence: TGTGCCAGCAGCTTGGACCCCGAGGTCATTATCACAGATACGCAGTATTTT. It is translated as CASSLDPEVIITDTQYF.

This chain uses TRBV9 with TRBJ1-1, with TRBD1 matching over 8 bases. There are 15 residues in the CDR3. Trimming took 3 bases from V and 0 from J; bases not matched to a gene: 4. Germline values: CDR1 SGDLS, CDR2 YYNGEE. CDR3 loop: CASSALQGVNTEAFF. In DNA form, the CDR3 reads TGTGCCAGCAGCGCCCTACAGGGGGTGAACACTGAAGCTTTCTTT.

The chain carries TRBV2 and TRBJ2-7; 8 positions match TRBD1. Germline V lookup: CDR1 SNHLY, CDR2 FYNNEI. The V and J ends lost 10 bases and 4 bases, in that order; junction bases with no gene match: 9. The CDR3 extends over 13 amino acids. The CDR3 region is CAISAQGDYEQYF. Here the CDR3 DNA reads TGTGCCATCTCAGCACAGGGGGATTACGAGCAGTACTTC. The full variable domain, completed using reference TRBV2 and TRBJ2-7, is EPEVTQTPSHQVTQMGQEVILRCVPISNHLYFYWYRQILGQKVEFLVSFYNNEISEKSEIFDDQFSVERPDGSNFTLKIRSTKLEDSAMYFCAISAQGDYEQYFGPGTRLTVT.

This clone was counted a few times. The CDR3: CASSGTGPYGYTF. The DNA for the CDR3 is TGTGCCAGCAGTGGGACTGGGCCCTATGGCTACACCTTC. The chain uses TRBV25-1 and TRBJ1-2, with no clear D. Trimming left V 4 bases short and J 4 bases short, with 10 bases between. CDR1 MGHDK and CDR2 SYGVNS come from the germline V gene. The CDR3 covers 13 residues.

This rearrangement joins TRBV9 to TRBJ2-2; 7 nucleotides agree with TRBD2. Unmatched junction bases numbered 4, after V lost 1 base and J lost 1 base. Looked up from germline, CDR1 is SGDLS and CDR2 is YYNGEE. This CDR3 region has 16 residues. CDR3 in amino acids: CASSVWASGNTGELFF. In DNA form, the CDR3 reads TGTGCCAGCAGCGTATGGGCTAGCGGGAACACCGGGGAGCTGTTTTTT.

The genes are TRBV30 and TRBJ1-6; 8 bases agree with TRBD1. The germline V gene has CDR1 GTSNPN and CDR2 SVGIG (reference sequence). The CDR3 is made up of 14 amino acids. With V trimmed by 6 bases and J by 9 bases, 10 bases remained unmatched. In nucleotides, the CDR3 is TGTGCCTGCACTACGGACAGGGTGATTTCACCCCTCCACTTT. Protein product: CACTTDRVISPLHF.

The V and J genes are TRBV7-2 and TRBJ1-5, with D possibly matching TRBD1 (6 bases). V lost 7 bases and J lost 4, with 17 bases in between. The CDR3 is 15 residues long. Germline assignment: CDR1 SGHTA and CDR2 FQGNSA. CDR3 nucleotides: TGTGCCAGCACCCAGGGGTTCGGGGCTAATCAGCCCCAGCATTTT. Translated, it gives CASTQGFGANQPQHF.

V and J are TRBV10-3 and TRBJ1-1; 8 nucleotides match TRBD1. Losses at the gene ends were 7 bases for V and 1 base for J; bases not matched to a gene: 5. The CDR3 runs to 14 residues. Germline CDR1 ENHRY, CDR2 SYGVKD. The CDR3 bases are TGTGCCATCAAGTCCAGGGGGCAGAACACTGAAGCTTTCTTT. Amino acid sequence: CAIKSRGQNTEAFF.

This rearrangement joins TRBV9 to TRBJ2-3; a weak D match, TRBD2 (5 bases). CDR1 is SGDLS, CDR2 YYNGEE, per germline. This CDR3 contains 15 residues. Deletions cut 0 bases from V and 1 base from J, with 9 bases between. The CDR3 sequence is CASSVAPAGTDTQYF. Written as DNA, the CDR3 is TGTGCCAGCAGCGTAGCTCCAGCGGGCACAGATACGCAGTATTTT.

The chain is built from TRBV6-5 and TRBJ2-7; 8 nucleotides match TRBD2. With V trimmed by 3 bases and J by 0 bases, 4 bases remained unmatched. The length of the CDR3 is 15 residues. Germline V gene data show CDR1 as MNHEY and CDR2 as SVGAGI. The chain's CDR3 is CASSYTGGSSYEQYF. The CDR3 DNA is TGTGCCAGCAGTTATACGGGAGGGAGCTCCTACGAGCAGTACTTC.

This chain uses TRBV27 with TRBJ2-3, with D possibly being TRBD1 (6 bases). Trimming took off 5 bases at V and 1 base at J, with 13 bases between the two ends. Germline CDR1 and CDR2: MNHEY and SMNVEV (reference sequence). The CDR3 spans 15 residues. DNA for the CDR3: TGTGCCAGCAGTACCTTGTGGACAGGCACAGATACGCAGTATTTT. Its translation is CASSTLWTGTDTQYF.

The chain recombines TRBV4-3 with TRBJ1-3; 10 bases match TRBD1. The V segment lost 0 bases and the J segment 4 bases; nucleotides outside the gene matches: 6. Germline values: CDR1 LGHNA, CDR2 YSLEER. The CDR3 runs to 17 residues. CDR3 nucleotides: TGCGCCAGCAGCCAAGAGGGACAGGGGAGTCCGGGAAACACCATATATTTT. This encodes CASSQEGQGSPGNTIYF.

This chain links TRBV5-1 with TRBJ2-3; 8 nucleotides agree with TRBD2. J gave up 2 bases and V 2 bases, and 7 bases lay outside the gene matches. The germline V gene encodes CDR1 SGHRS and CDR2 YFSETQ. The CDR3 has 16 amino acids. The CDR3 DNA sequence: TGCGCCAGCAGCTTAGTTCTAGCGGGTTCCACAGATACGCAGTATTTT. Amino acid sequence: CASSLVLAGSTDTQYF.

The chain combines TRBV11-3 with TRBJ2-3; 7 bases line up with TRBD2. The germline V gene has CDR1 SGHNT and CDR2 YENEEA. The V segment lost 5 bases and the J segment 4 bases; nucleotides outside the gene matches: 12. The CDR3 extends over 16 amino acids. For the CDR3, the DNA is TGTGCCAGCAGCCGGGGGGACCCCCTCGTCCCAGATACGCAGTATTTT. Its protein is CASSRGDPLVPDTQYF.

This rearrangement joins TRBV18 to TRBJ2-7; 11 nucleotides align to TRBD1. The V and J ends lost 4 bases and 2 bases, in that order; junction bases with no gene match: 1. CDR3 length equals 14 residues. Germline assignment: CDR1 KGHSH and CDR2 LQKENI. The CDR3 spells CASSRGQGAYEQYF. DNA of the CDR3: TGTGCCAGCTCACGGGGACAGGGGGCCTACGAGCAGTACTTC.

This CDR3 is CASGTSGWNIQYF. CDR3 DNA sequence: TGTGCCAGCGGAACGTCAGGGTGGAACATTCAGTACTTC. The V and J genes are TRBV14 and TRBJ2-4; tentatively, D is TRBD1 (5 bases). The CDR3 is 13 amino acids. Trimming shortened V by 8 bases and J by 7 bases, and 15 bases separated the two germline ends. Germline values: CDR1 SGHDN, CDR2 FVKESK. Full variable domain (missing parts from reference TRBV14 and TRBJ2-4): EAGVTQFPSHSVIEKGQTVTLRCDPISGHDNLYWYRRVMGKEIKFLLHFVKESKQDESGMPNNRFLAERTGGTYSTLKVQPAELEDSGVYFCASGTSGWNIQYFGAGTRLSVL.

The V gene is TRBV19, the J gene TRBJ2-7; D may be TRBD1 (6 bases). V was trimmed by 5 bases and J by 6 bases, leaving 17 bases between them. The germline V gene encodes CDR1 LNHDA and CDR2 SQIVND (reference sequence). The length of the CDR3 is 14 residues. The CDR3 region is CASSVNRAPGEQYF. DNA for the CDR3: TGTGCCAGTAGTGTGAACAGGGCCCCCGGCGAGCAGTACTTC.

The chain employs TRBV7-9 and TRBJ1-2, with TRBD1 as a possible D gene (6 bases). This CDR3 contains 15 residues. Germline values: CDR1 SEHNR, CDR2 FQNEAQ (reference sequence). V dropped 1 base and J dropped 8 bases, with 17 bases sitting between them. The CDR3 DNA reads TGTGCCAGCAGCTTAGTTGGCAGCGGCCAGGGGGGCTACACCTTC. Protein sequence: CASSLVGSGQGGYTF.